Listed below are T cell receptor beta chains from one sample, sequenced in a study of regulatory T cells in long-lasting Graves disease. TCRdb reprocessed the multiplex PCR reads via MiXCR and lists one record per CDR3 protein. The profile shows about 350,000 distinct CDR3 sequences, over 15% of them singletons. This sample was shared with a second study, whose subject was T cells in Graves' hyperthyroidism and ophthalmopathy.

The sample was peripheral blood mononuclear cells (PBMCs), taken at new diagnosis, from a patient treated with antithyroid drugs. These receptors were obtained from a man in his forties with Graves disease. CDR3s leave out the opening cysteine and the closing phenylalanine or tryptophan.

v_gene	j_gene	CDR3aa
TRBV2	TRBJ2-7	ASRDRVHEQY
TRBV18	TRBJ1-2	ASSPQNGDGYT
TRBV11-3	TRBJ2-2	ASSPPSRAGELF
TRBV3-1	TRBJ1-2	ASSPSGNYGYT
TRBV5-1	TRBJ1-5	ASSFDGHSNQPQH
TRBV5-1	TRBJ2-3	ASSLSLQGAGDTQY
TRBV28	TRBJ1-6	ASEGGQSSPLH
TRBV2	TRBJ2-7	ASSDPGRQY
TRBV18	TRBJ1-1	ASSQRMTVNTEAF
TRBV7-9	TRBJ1-1	ASSLEGETEAF
TRBV20-1	TRBJ2-3	SARDQGQGQRTQY
TRBV9	TRBJ2-3	ASGGGSGDTQY
TRBV2	TRBJ2-2	VSRGQGRTGELF
TRBV29-1	TRBJ1-1	SVEENSNTEAF
TRBV2	TRBJ1-2	ASSLGRGYT
TRBV6-5	TRBJ2-2	ASSYSIEGAGELF
TRBV11-3	TRBJ2-6	ASTVGDPLSGANVLT
TRBV25-1	TRBJ2-6	ASSERRGFGANVLT
TRBV12-3/TRBV12-4	TRBJ2-1	ASRQTMGEQF
TRBV30	TRBJ2-2	AWYRTGELL
TRBV20-1	TRBJ2-7	SARNRDRVTYEQY
TRBV6-4	TRBJ2-5	ASSYPGGGTQY
TRBV5-4	TRBJ2-3	ASSPTSGDTQY
TRBV14	TRBJ2-4	ASSQERTGIQY
TRBV28	TRBJ1-2	ASSNDRVYGYT
TRBV7-9	TRBJ1-1	ASSLGWEGDTEAF
TRBV2	TRBJ1-5	ASSELGAQPQH
TRBV20-1	TRBJ1-4	SAGDRGKLF
TRBV12-3/TRBV12-4	TRBJ1-2	ASSHRRIGGYT
TRBV27	TRBJ2-5	ASRFTGGTETQY
TRBV24-1	TRBJ2-3	ATSVSGGSTGTQY
TRBV3-1	TRBJ2-6	ASSQDLAGLSGANVLT
TRBV20-1	TRBJ1-2	SASRLGETYGYT
TRBV20-1	-	SARPSGGRIGLPQY
TRBV2	-	ASSEQGQETQY
TRBV20-1	TRBJ1-5	SAFNQNQPQH
TRBV12-3/TRBV12-4	TRBJ2-5	ASSFGQKETQY
TRBV28	TRBJ2-7	ASRAPGWRLLEQY
TRBV5-1	-	ASSLAREGMETQY
TRBV18	TRBJ2-2	ASSVQSLRYTGELF